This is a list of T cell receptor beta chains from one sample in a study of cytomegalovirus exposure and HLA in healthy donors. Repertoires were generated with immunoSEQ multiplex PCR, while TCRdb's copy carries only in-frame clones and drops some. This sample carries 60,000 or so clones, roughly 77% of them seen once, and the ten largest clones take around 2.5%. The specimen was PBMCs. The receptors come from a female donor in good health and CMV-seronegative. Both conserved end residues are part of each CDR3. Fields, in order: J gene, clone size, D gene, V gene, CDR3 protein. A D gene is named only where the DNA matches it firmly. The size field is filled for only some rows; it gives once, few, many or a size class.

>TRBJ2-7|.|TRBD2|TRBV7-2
CASSLGPSGGFPHYEQYF
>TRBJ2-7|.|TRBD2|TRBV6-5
CASSSLAGGIYEQYF
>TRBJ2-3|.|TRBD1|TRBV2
CASSWTGTTDTQYF
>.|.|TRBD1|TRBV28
CASSPGGAAPYEQYF
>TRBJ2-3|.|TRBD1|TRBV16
CASSQGQGLTDTQYF
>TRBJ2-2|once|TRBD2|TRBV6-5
CASSSGGGRKTGELFF
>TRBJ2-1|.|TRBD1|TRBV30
CAWVRDRGRFEQFF
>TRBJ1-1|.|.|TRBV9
CASSPRQVNTEAFF
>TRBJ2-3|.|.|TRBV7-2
CASSLQGPTDTQYF
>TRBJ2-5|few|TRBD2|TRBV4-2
CASSQVRGGSVAETQYF
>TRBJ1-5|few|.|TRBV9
CASSYGGVQPQHF
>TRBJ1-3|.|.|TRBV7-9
CASSFSDSGNTIYF